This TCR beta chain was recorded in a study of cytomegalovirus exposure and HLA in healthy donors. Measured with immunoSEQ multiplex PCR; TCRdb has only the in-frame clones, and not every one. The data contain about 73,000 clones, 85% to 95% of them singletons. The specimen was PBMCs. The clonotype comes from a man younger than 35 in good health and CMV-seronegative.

The CDR3 here is CASSQEREHIYNEQFF. The CDR3 DNA reads as TGCGCCAGCAGCCAAGAACGGGAACACATCTACAATGAGCAGTTCTTC. The V gene is TRBV4-3, the J gene TRBJ2-1; tentatively, D is TRBD2 (5 bases). Germline V gene data show CDR1 as LGHNA and CDR2 as YSLEER. The CDR3 length is 16 residues. V was trimmed by 0 bases and J by 3 bases, leaving 12 bases between them.